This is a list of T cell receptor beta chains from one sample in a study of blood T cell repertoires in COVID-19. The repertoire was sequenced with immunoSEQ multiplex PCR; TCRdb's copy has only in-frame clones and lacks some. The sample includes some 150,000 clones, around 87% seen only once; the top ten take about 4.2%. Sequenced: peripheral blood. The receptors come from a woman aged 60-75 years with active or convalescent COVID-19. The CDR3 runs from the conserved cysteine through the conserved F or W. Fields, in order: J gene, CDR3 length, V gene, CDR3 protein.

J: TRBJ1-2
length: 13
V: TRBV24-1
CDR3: CATSDRDSGGYTF

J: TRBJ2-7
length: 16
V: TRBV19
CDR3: CASSIDGSLGGYEQYF

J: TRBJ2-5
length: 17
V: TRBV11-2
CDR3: CASSLRGLGLSQETQYF

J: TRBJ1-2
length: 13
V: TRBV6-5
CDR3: CASSYSGVAGYTF

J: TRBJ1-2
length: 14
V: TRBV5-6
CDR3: CASSLGGSDYGYTF

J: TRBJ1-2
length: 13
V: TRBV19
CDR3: CASSTQGDYGYTF

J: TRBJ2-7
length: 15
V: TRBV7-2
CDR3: CASSLVAGGLYEQYF

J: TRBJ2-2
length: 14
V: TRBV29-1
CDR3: CSVRTGGDTGELFF

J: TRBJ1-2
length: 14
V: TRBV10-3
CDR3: CASRDRGKNYGYTF

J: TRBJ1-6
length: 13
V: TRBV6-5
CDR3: CASSYYRGTPLHF

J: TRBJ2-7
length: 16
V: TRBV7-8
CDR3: CASSSSRGGETYEQYF

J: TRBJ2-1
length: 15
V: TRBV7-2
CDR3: CASSPNPGQGKEQFF

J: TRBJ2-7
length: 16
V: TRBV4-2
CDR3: CASSQDSAGNSYEQYF

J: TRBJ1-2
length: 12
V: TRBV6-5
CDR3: CATNSPNYGYTF

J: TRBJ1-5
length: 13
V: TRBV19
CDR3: CASMFRGGQPQHF

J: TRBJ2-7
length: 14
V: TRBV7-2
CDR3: CASSLGQHSYEQYF

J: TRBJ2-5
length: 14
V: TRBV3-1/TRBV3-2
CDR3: CASSQSDWQETQYF

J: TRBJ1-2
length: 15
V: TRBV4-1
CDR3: CASSLRAGESYGYTF

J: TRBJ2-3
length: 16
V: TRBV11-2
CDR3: CASSPRTGADTDTQYF

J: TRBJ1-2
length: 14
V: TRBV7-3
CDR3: CASSLTKTGPGYTF

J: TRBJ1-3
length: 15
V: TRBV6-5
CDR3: CASSYSWRTGNTIYF

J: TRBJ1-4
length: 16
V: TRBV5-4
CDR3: CASSKGQGAINEKLFF

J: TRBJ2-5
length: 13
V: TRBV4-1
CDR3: CASSQWRGETQYF

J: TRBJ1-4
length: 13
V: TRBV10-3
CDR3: CAISDRVTEKLFF